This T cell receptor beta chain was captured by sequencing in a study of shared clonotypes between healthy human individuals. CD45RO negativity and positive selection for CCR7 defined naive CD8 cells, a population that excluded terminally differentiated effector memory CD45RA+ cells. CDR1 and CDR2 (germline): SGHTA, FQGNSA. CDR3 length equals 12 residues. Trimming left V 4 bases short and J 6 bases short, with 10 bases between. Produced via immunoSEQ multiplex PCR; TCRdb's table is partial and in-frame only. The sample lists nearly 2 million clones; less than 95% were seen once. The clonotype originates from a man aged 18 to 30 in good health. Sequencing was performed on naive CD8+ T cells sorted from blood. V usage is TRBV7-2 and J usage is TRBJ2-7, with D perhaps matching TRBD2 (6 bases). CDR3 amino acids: CASSSPGGEQYF. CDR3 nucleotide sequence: TGTGCCAGCAGCTCACCCGGGGGCGAGCAGTACTTC.